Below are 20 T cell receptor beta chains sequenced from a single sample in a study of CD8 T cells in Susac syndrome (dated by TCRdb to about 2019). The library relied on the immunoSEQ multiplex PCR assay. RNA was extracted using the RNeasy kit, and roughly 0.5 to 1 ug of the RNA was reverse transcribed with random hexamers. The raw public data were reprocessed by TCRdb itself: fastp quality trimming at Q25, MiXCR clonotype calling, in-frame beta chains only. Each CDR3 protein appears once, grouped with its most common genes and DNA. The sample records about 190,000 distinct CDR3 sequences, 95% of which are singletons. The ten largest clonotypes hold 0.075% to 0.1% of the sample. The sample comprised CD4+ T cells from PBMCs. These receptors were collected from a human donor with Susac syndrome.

Here the CDR3 reads CSVGRLPNTEAFF. The DNA for the CDR3 is TGCAGCGTTGGAAGGCTCCCTAACACTGAAGCTTTCTTT. The chain couples TRBV29-1 to TRBJ1-1; D is undetermined. This CDR3 has 13 amino acids. Between the trimmed V and J ends, which lost 4 bases and 2 bases, there was a span of 11 bases. CDR1 is SQVTM and CDR2 is ANQGSEA in the germline V gene.

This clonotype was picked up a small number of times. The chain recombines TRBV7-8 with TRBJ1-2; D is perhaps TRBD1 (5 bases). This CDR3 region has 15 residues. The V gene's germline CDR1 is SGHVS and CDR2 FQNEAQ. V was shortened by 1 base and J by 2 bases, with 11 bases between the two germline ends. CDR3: CASSLGVGENYGYTF. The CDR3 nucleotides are TGTGCCAGCAGCTTAGGCGTAGGGGAGAACTATGGCTACACCTTC. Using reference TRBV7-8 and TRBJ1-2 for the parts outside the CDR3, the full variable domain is GAGVSQSPRYKVAKRGQDVALRCDPISGHVSLFWYQQALGQGPEFLTYFQNEAQLDKSGLPSDRFFAERPEGSVSTLKIQRTQQEDSAVYLCASSLGVGENYGYTFGSGTRLTVV.

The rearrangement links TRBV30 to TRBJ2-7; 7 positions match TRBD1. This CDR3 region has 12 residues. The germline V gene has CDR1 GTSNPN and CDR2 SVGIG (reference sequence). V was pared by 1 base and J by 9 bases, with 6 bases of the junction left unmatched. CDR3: CAWSGNRGRQYF. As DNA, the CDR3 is TGTGCCTGGAGTGGAAACAGGGGAAGGCAGTACTTC.

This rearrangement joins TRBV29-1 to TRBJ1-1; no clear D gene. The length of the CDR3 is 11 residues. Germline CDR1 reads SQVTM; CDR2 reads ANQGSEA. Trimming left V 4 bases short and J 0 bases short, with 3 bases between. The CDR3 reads CSVAMNTEAFF. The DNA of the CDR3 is TGCAGCGTTGCTATGAACACTGAAGCTTTCTTT.

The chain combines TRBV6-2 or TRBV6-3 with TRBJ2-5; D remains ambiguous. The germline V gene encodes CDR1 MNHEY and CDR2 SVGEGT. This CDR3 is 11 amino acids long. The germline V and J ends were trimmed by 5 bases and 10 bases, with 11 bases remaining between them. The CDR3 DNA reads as TGTGCCAGCAGTAAACGACGGATCCAGTACTTC. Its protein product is CASSKRRIQYF.

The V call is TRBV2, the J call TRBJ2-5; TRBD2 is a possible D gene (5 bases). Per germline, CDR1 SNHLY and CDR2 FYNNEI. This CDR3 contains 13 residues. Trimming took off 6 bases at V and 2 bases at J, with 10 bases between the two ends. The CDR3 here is CASRMGVQETQYF. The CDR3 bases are TGTGCCAGCAGGATGGGAGTACAAGAGACCCAGTACTTC.

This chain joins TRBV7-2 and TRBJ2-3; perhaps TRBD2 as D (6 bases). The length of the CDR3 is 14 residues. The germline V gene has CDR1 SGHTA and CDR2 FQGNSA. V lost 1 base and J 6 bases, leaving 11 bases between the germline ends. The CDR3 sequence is CASSLVSAGDTQYF. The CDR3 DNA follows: TGTGCCAGCAGCTTAGTATCGGCGGGGGATACGCAGTATTTT.

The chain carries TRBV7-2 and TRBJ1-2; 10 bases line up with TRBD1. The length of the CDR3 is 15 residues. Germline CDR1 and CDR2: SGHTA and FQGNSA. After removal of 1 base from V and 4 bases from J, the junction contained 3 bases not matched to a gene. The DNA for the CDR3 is TGTGCCAGCAGCTTAGGCTGGGACAGGGGCTATGGCTACACCTTC. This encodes CASSLGWDRGYGYTF.

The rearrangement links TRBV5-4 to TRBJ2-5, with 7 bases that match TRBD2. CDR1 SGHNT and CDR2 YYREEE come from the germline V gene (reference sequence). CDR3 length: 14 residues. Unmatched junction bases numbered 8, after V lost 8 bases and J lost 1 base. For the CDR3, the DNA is TGTGCCAGTAGGGCTCCGGGGGGCCAAGAGACCCAGTACTTC. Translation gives CASRAPGGQETQYF. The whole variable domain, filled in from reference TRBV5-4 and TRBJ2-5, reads ETGVTQSPTHLIKTRGQQVTLRCSSQSGHNTVSWYQQALGQGPQFIFQYYREEENGRGNFPPRFSGLQFPNYSSELNVNALELDDSALYLCASRAPGGQETQYFGPGTRLLVL.

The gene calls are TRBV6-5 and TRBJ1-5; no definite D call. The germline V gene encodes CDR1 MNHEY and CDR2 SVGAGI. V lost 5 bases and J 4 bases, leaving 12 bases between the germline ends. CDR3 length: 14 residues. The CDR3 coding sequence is TGTGCCAGCAGTCCGAGACATCAAAATCAGCCCCAGCATTTT. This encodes CASSPRHQNQPQHF.

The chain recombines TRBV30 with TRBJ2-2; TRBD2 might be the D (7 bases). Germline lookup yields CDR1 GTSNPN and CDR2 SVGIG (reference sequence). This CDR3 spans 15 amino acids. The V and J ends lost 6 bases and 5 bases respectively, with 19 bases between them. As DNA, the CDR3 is TGTGCCTGCCGCGTGGGCGGGGGCATTACCGGGGAGCTGTTTTTT. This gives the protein CACRVGGGITGELFF.

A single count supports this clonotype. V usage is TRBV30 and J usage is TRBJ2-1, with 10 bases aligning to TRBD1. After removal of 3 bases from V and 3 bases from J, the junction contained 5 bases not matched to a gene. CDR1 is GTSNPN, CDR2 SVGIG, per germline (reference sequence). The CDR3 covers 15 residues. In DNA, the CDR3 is TGTGCCTGGAGATACCGGGACAGGGGCTACAATGAGCAGTTCTTC. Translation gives CAWRYRDRGYNEQFF.

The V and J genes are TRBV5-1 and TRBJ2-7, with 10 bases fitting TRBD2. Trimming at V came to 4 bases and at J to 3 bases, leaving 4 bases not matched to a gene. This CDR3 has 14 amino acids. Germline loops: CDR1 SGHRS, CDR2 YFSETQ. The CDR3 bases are TGCGCCAGCAGCAAGACTAGCGGGTTCTACGAGCAGTACTTC. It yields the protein CASSKTSGFYEQYF.

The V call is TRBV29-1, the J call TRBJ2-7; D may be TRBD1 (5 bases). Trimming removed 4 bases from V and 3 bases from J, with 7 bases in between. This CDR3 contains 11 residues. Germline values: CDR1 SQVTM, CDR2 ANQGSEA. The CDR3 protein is CSVGQIYEQYF. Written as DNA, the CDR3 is TGCAGCGTTGGACAGATCTACGAGCAGTACTTC.

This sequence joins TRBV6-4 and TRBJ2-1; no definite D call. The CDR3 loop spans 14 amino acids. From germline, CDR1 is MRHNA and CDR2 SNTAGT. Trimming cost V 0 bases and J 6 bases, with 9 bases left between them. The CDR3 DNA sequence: TGTGCCAGCAGTGACTCCGGCAGATTCAATGAGCAGTTCTTC. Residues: CASSDSGRFNEQFF.

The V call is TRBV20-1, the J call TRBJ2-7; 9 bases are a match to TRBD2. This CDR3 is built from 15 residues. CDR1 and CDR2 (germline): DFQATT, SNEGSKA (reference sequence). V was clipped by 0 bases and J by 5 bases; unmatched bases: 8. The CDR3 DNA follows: TGCAGTGCTAGAGATCCCGCGGGGGGGTATAACGAGCAGTACTTC. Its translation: CSARDPAGGYNEQYF.

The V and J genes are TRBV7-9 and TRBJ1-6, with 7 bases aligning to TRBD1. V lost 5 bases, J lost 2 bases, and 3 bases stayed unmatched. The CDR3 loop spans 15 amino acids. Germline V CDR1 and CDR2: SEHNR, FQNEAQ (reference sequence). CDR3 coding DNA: TGTGCCAGCAGCAGAACAGGGGCCTATAATTCACCCCTCCACTTT. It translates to CASSRTGAYNSPLHF.

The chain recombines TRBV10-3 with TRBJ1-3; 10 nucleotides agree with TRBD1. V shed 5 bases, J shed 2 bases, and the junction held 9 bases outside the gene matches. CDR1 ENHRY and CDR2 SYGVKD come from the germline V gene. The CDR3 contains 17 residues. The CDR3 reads CAISRTGGSLAGNTIYF. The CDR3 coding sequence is TGTGCCATCAGTCGGACAGGGGGGAGTTTAGCTGGAAACACCATATATTTT.

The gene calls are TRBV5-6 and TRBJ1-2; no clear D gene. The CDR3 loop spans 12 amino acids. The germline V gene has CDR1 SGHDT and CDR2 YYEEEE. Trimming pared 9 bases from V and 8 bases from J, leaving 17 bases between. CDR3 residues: CATGLGIRGYTF. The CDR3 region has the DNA TGTGCCACGGGCCTGGGCATCCGAGGCTACACCTTC.

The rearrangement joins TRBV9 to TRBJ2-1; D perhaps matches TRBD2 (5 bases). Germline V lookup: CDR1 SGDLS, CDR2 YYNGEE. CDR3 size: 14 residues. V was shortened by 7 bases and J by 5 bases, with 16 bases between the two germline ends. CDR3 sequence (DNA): TGTGCCAGCGCGTTACGGGGTGACCACAATGAGCAGTTCTTC. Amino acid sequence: CASALRGDHNEQFF.